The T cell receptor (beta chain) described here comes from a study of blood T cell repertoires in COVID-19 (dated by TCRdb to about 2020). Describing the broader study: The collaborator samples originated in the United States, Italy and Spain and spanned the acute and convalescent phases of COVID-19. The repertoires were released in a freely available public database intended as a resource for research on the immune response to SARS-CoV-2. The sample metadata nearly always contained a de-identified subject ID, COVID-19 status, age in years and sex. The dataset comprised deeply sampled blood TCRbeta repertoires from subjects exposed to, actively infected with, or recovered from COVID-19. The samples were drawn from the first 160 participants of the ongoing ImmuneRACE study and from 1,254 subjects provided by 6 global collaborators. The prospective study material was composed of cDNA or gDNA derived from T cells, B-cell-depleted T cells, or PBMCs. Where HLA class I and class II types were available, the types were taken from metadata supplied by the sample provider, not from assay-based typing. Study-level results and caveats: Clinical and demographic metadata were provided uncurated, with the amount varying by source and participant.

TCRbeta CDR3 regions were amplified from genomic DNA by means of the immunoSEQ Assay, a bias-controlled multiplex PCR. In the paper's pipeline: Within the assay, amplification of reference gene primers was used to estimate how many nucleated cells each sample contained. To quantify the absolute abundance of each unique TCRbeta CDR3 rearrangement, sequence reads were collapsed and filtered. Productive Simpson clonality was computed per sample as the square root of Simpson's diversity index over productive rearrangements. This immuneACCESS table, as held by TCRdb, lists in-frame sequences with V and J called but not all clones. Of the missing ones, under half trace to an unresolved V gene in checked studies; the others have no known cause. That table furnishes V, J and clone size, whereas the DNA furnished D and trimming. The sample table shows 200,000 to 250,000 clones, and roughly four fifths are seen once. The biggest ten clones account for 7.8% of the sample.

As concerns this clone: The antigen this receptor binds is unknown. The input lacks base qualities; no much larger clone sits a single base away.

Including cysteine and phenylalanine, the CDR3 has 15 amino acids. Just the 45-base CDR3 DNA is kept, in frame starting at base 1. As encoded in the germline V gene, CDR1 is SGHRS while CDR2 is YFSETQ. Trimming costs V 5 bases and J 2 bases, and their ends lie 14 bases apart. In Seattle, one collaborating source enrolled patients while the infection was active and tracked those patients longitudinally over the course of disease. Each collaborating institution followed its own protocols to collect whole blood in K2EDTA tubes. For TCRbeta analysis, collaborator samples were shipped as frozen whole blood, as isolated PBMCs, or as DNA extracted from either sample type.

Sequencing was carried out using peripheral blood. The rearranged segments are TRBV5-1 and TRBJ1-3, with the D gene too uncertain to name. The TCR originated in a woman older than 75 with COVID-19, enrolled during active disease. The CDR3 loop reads CASRPPGSAGNTIYF. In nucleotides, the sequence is TGCGCCAGCAGACCCCCTGGAAGCGCTGGAAACACCATATATTTT.